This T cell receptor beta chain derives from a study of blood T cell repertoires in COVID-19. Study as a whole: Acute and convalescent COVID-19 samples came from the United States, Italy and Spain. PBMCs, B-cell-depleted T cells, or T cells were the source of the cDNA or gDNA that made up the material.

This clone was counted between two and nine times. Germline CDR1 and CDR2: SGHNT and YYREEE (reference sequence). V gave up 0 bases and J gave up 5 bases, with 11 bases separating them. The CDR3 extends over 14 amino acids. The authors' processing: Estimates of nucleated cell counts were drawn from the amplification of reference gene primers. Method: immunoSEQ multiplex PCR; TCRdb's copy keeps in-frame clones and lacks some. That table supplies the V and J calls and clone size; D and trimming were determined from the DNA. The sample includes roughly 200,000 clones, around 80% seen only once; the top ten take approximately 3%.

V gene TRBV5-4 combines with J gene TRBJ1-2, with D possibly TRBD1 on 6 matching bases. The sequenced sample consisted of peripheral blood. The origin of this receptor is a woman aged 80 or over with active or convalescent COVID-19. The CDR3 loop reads CASSLDRDDYGYTF. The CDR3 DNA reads TGTGCCAGCAGCTTGGACAGGGACGATTATGGCTACACCTTC. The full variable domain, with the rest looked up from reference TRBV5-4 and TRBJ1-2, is ETGVTQSPTHLIKTRGQQVTLRCSSQSGHNTVSWYQQALGQGPQFIFQYYREEENGRGNFPPRFSGLQFPNYSSELNVNALELDDSALYLCASSLDRDDYGYTFGSGTRLTVV.